These 10 T cell receptor beta chains were all obtained from the same sample, sequenced in a study of cytomegalovirus exposure and HLA in healthy donors. 13 Jbeta primers and 60 Vbeta primers were used for the PCR. Assay: immunoSEQ multiplex PCR; the TCRdb copy retains only in-frame clones and omits some. The sample carries about 130,000 clones, 80% to 85% recorded once. Material for sequencing was PBMCs. The receptors were gathered from a young woman in good health and CMV-seronegative.

The chain has TRBV30 and TRBJ1-2, with a tentative D call TRBD1 (6 bases). The CDR3 runs to 13 residues. The V gene lost 2 bases and the J gene lost 8 bases, with 15 bases spanning the gap. The germline CDR1 and CDR2 sequences are GTSNPN and SVGIG (reference sequence). In DNA, the CDR3 is TGTGCCTGGAGTAGTGGACAGCTTCGAGGCTACACCTTC. It encodes CAWSSGQLRGYTF.

This chain joins TRBV30 and TRBJ2-7, with D maybe TRBD1 (6 bases). The CDR3 loop spans 12 amino acids. Germline CDR1 is GTSNPN and CDR2 is SVGIG (reference sequence). Trimming left V 6 bases short and J 2 bases short, with 11 bases between. The CDR3 here is CACSQGTYEQYF. The CDR3 DNA is TGTGCCTGCTCGCAGGGGACCTACGAGCAGTACTTC.

V usage is TRBV7-2 and J usage is TRBJ1-1, with 8 bases lining up with TRBD1. V was clipped by 5 bases and J by 0 bases; unmatched bases: 5. Germline loops: CDR1 SGHTA, CDR2 FQGNSA. The CDR3 covers 15 residues. The CDR3 reads CASSLWTGMNTEAFF. CDR3 DNA sequence: TGTGCCAGCAGCCTGTGGACAGGGATGAACACTGAAGCTTTCTTT.

This rearrangement joins TRBV11-3 to TRBJ2-5, with D perhaps TRBD2 (6 bases). Germline V lookup: CDR1 SGHNT, CDR2 YENEEA. V was cut by 5 bases and J by 0 bases, with 10 bases left in between. This CDR3 has 14 amino acids. CDR3 sequence reads: CASSLRTNQETQYF. The CDR3 DNA reads TGTGCCAGCAGCCTTCGGACTAACCAAGAGACCCAGTACTTC.

V usage is TRBV27 and J usage is TRBJ1-1; D is unresolved. Per germline, CDR1 MNHEY and CDR2 SMNVEV (reference sequence). V was pared by 4 bases and J by 0 bases, with 6 bases between. CDR3 length: 13 amino acids. CDR3 coding DNA: TGTGCCAGCAGTTCGGGAGTGAACACTGAAGCTTTCTTT. Its translation: CASSSGVNTEAFF.

With respect to this clone: An end of the junction does not agree with germline; a read error may underlie this. The rearrangement joins TRBV2 to TRBJ2-7; possibly TRBD1 for D (6 bases). The CDR3 covers 15 residues. In germline, CDR1 is SNHLY, CDR2 FYNNEI. The CDR3 DNA reads TGTGCCAGCAGCGAAGGACAGTTTAGCTCCTACGAGCAGTACTTC. Amino acid sequence: CASSEGQFSSYEQYF.

CDR3 nucleotides: TGTGCCAGCAGCCCGCCCGGGAGGGCCAGAGAGACCCAGTACTTC. Encoded protein: CASSPPGRARETQYF. The gene calls are TRBV5-4 and TRBJ2-5; 8 bases map to TRBD2. The V segment lost 4 bases and the J segment 4 bases; nucleotides outside the gene matches: 9. CDR1 is SGHNT, CDR2 YYREEE, per germline (reference sequence). The CDR3 has 15 residues.

The rearrangement uses TRBV6-5 and TRBJ2-4; D may be TRBD2 (5 bases). Germline V CDR1 and CDR2: MNHEY, SVGAGI. Between the trimmed V and J ends, which lost 6 bases and 5 bases, there was a span of 14 bases. The CDR3 is 14 amino acids. The CDR3 region has the DNA TGTGCCAGCAGATCACGAGGGTATGAAAACATTCAGTACTTC. Encoded protein: CASRSRGYENIQYF.

The chain links TRBV7-9 to TRBJ2-1, with TRBD1 matching 10 bases. The V gene's germline CDR1 is SEHNR and CDR2 FQNEAQ (reference sequence). V shed 5 bases, J shed 7 bases, and the junction held 8 bases outside the gene matches. This CDR3 is built from 15 residues. CDR3 bases: TGTGCCAGCAGCAAGCCGGGACAGGGGATGAATGAGCAGTTCTTC. Translated, it gives CASSKPGQGMNEQFF.

The gene calls are TRBV19 and TRBJ1-1; D remains ambiguous. The germline CDR1 and CDR2 sequences are LNHDA and SQIVND (reference sequence). The CDR3 consists of 12 residues. Trimming took 3 bases from V and 8 from J, leaving 10 bases between them. The CDR3 DNA follows: TGTGCCAGTAGTATGAGTTTTTCGGAAGCTTTCTTT. Translating gives CASSMSFSEAFF.